These T cell receptor beta chains were read from a single sample in a study of shared clonotypes between healthy human individuals. TCRdb's table, derived via immunoSEQ multiplex PCR, lists solely in-frame clones and lacks some. The profile covers millions of clones, with roughly 91% appearing a single time and around 1.7% taken by the ten largest. Sequencing was carried out using naive CD8+ T cells from PBMCs. The receptors here all came from a man aged 18 to 35 in good health. Some clones in this sample may be carry-over from other donors' samples. Each CDR3 is given with its conserved first and last residue. A D gene is named only where the DNA matches it firmly. A row's size may be missing; if present it is once, few, many or a size class.

size: -; D: -; V: TRBV7-9; J: TRBJ2-3; CDR3: CASSLWQDTDTQYF; DNA: TGTGCCAGCAGCTTGTGGCAGGACACAGATACGCAGTATTTT
size: once; D: TRBD2; V: TRBV9; J: TRBJ2-7; CDR3: CASSVGGRGAYEQYF; DNA: TGTGCCAGCAGCGTAGGCGGGAGGGGTGCCTACGAGCAGTACTTC
size: once; D: -; V: TRBV9; J: TRBJ1-5; CDR3: CASSVEGRSNQPQHF; DNA: TGTGCCAGCAGCGTCGAGGGGCGTAGCAATCAGCCCCAGCATTTT
size: -; D: TRBD2; V: TRBV9; J: TRBJ2-4; CDR3: CASSFSGLAGDIQYF; DNA: TGTGCCAGCAGCTTTTCCGGGCTAGCGGGAGACATTCAGTACTTC
size: -; D: TRBD1; V: TRBV10-2; J: TRBJ1-5; CDR3: CASREGQVSNQPQHF; DNA: TGCGCCAGCAGGGAGGGACAGGTTAGCAATCAGCCCCAGCATTTT
size: -; D: -; V: TRBV11-2; J: TRBJ1-1; CDR3: CASSDTHSNTEAFF; DNA: TGTGCCAGCAGCGATACACATTCGAACACTGAAGCTTTCTTT
size: once; D: -; V: TRBV5-6; J: TRBJ2-2; CDR3: CASSFSGDETGELFF; DNA: TGTGCCAGCAGCTTTAGCGGAGACGAAACCGGGGAGCTGTTTTTT
size: -; D: -; V: TRBV11-1; J: TRBJ1-2; CDR3: CASSLQANYGYTF; DNA: TGTGCCAGCAGCTTACAGGCTAACTATGGCTACACCTTC
size: -; D: -; V: TRBV27; J: TRBJ2-7; CDR3: CASSTKLRNTYEQYF; DNA: TGTGCCAGCAGTACAAAATTGAGAAATACCTACGAGCAGTACTTC
size: -; D: -; V: TRBV29-1; J: TRBJ2-7; CDR3: CSVEYGSWQYF; DNA: TGCAGCGTTGAGTACGGTTCTTGGCAGTACTTC
size: -; D: -; V: TRBV27; J: TRBJ2-7; CDR3: CASSLSRGSPYEQYF; DNA: TGTGCCAGCAGTTTATCGAGGGGCTCCCCTTACGAGCAGTACTTC
size: -; D: -; V: TRBV28; J: TRBJ2-1; CDR3: CASRSVNEQFF; DNA: TGTGCCAGCCGGAGCGTAAATGAGCAGTTCTTC
size: once; D: -; V: TRBV5-1; J: TRBJ2-7; CDR3: CASSLDGGYEQYF; DNA: TGCGCCAGCAGCTTGGATGGAGGCTACGAGCAGTACTTC
size: -; D: TRBD2; V: TRBV19; J: TRBJ2-3; CDR3: CASSIDGREATDTQYF; DNA: TGTGCCAGTAGTATAGATGGGCGGGAGGCCACAGATACGCAGTATTTT
size: -; D: -; V: TRBV9; J: TRBJ1-2; CDR3: CASSLSGGSLSNYGYTF; DNA: TGTGCCAGCAGTCTCTCTGGGGGCAGCCTCTCTAACTATGGCTACACCTTC
size: -; D: -; V: TRBV28; J: TRBJ2-2; CDR3: CASSFSLTNTGELFF; DNA: TGTGCCAGCAGTTTCAGTCTAACGAACACCGGGGAGCTGTTTTTT
size: few; D: -; V: TRBV30; J: TRBJ1-1; CDR3: CAWTVGVGVTEAFF; DNA: TGTGCCTGGACGGTCGGGGTCGGGGTCACTGAAGCTTTCTTT
size: -; D: TRBD2; V: TRBV2; J: TRBJ2-2; CDR3: CASSDPLAGGPESSDTGELFF; DNA: TGTGCCAGCAGTGACCCGCTAGCGGGAGGGCCCGAGTCCTCCGACACCGGGGAGCTGTTTTTT
size: -; D: TRBD2; V: TRBV27; J: TRBJ2-1; CDR3: CASSPRLAGGPDEQFF; DNA: TGTGCCAGCAGTCCCCGCCTAGCGGGAGGGCCCGATGAGCAGTTCTTC
size: -; D: -; V: TRBV27; J: TRBJ1-2; CDR3: CASSLLGARNYGYTF; DNA: TGTGCCAGCAGTTTACTTGGGGCGCGTAACTATGGCTACACCTTC
size: -; D: TRBD2; V: TRBV6-1; J: TRBJ2-1; CDR3: CASRLAGAYNEQFF; DNA: TGTGCCAGCAGGCTAGCGGGAGCTTACAATGAGCAGTTCTTC
size: -; D: -; V: TRBV6-6; J: TRBJ2-1; CDR3: CASSPPGNEQFF; DNA: TGTGCCAGCAGCCCCCCCGGGAATGAGCAGTTCTTC
size: -; D: -; V: TRBV28; J: TRBJ2-3; CDR3: CATQPGWGLATDTQYF; DNA: TGTGCCACTCAACCAGGGTGGGGACTCGCCACAGATACGCAGTATTTT
size: -; D: -; V: TRBV4-1; J: TRBJ1-3; CDR3: CASSQVDGNTIYF; DNA: TGCGCCAGCAGCCAAGTAGATGGAAACACCATATATTTT
size: -; D: -; V: TRBV7-9; J: TRBJ2-2; CDR3: CASSLGRLASTGELFF; DNA: TGTGCCAGCAGCTTAGGTCGTCTAGCGAGCACCGGGGAGCTGTTTTTT
size: -; D: -; V: TRBV4-1; J: TRBJ2-7; CDR3: CASSQVGSGYEQYF; DNA: TGCGCCAGCAGCCAAGTCGGGAGCGGCTACGAGCAGTACTTC
size: -; D: -; V: TRBV13; J: TRBJ2-3; CDR3: CASSAPTSLDYTDTQYF; DNA: TGTGCCAGCAGCGCCCCAACTAGTCTCGACTACACAGATACGCAGTATTTT